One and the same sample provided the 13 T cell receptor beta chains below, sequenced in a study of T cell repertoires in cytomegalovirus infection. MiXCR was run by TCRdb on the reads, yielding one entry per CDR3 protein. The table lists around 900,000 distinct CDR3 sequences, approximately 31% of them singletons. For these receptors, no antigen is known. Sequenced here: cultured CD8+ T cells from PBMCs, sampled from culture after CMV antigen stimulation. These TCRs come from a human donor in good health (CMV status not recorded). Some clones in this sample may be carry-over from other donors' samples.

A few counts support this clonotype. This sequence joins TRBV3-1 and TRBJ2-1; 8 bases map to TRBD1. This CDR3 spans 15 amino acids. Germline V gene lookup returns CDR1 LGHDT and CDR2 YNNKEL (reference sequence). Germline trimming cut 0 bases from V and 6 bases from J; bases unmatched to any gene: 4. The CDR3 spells CASSQEGQAFNEQFF. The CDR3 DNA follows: TGTGCCAGCAGCCAAGAGGGACAGGCCTTCAATGAGCAGTTCTTC.

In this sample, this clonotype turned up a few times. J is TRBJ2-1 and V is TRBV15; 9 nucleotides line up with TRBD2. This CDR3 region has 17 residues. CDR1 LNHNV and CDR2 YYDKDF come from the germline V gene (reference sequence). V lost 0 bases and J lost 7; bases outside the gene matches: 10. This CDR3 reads CATSRDESGGLGNEQFF. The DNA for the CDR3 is TGTGCCACCAGCAGAGATGAGAGCGGGGGGTTAGGGAATGAGCAGTTCTTC.

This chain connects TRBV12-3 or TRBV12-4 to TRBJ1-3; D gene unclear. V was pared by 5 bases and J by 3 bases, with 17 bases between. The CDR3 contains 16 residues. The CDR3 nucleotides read TGTGCCAGCAGTCCCACCGGACGGATTAATGGAAACACCATATATTTT. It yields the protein CASSPTGRINGNTIYF.

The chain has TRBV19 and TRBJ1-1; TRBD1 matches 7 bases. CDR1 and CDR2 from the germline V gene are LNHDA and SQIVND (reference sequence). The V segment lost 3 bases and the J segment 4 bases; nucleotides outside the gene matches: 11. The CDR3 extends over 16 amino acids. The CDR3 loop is CASSIWGDRWGTEAFF. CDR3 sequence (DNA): TGTGCCAGTAGTATCTGGGGGGACAGATGGGGCACTGAAGCTTTCTTT.

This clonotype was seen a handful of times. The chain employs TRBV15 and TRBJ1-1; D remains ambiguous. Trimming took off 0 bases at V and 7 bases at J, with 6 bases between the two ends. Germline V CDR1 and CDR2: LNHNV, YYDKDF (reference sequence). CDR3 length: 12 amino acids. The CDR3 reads CATSREHREAFF. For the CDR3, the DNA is TGTGCCACCAGCAGAGAGCATCGTGAAGCTTTCTTT.

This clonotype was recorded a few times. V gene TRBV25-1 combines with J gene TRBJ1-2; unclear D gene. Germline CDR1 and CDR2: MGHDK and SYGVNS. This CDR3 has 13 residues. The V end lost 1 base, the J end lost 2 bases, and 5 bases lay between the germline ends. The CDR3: CASSESANYGYTF. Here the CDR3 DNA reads TGTGCCAGCAGTGAATCGGCGAACTATGGCTACACCTTC.

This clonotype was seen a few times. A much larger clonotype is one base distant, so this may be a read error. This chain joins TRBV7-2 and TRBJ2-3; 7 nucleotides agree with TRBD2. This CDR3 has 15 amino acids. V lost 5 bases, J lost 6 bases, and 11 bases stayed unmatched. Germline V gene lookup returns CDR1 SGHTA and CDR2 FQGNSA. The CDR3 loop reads CASSHLAVLGDTQYF. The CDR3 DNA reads TGTGCCAGCAGCCATCTAGCGGTCCTGGGGGATACGCAGTATTTT.

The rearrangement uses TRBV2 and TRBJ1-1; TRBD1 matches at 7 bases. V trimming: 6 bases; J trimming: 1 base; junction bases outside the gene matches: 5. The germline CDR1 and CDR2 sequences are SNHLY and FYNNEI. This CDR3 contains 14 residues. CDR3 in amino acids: CASRQGLPNTEAFF. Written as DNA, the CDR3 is TGTGCCAGCAGACAGGGGTTACCGAACACTGAAGCTTTCTTT.

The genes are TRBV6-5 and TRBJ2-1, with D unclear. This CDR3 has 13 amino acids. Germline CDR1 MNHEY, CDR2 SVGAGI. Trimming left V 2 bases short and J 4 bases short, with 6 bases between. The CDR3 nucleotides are TGTGCCAGCAGTTACGACCAGTACAATGAGCAGTTCTTC. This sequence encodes CASSYDQYNEQFF.

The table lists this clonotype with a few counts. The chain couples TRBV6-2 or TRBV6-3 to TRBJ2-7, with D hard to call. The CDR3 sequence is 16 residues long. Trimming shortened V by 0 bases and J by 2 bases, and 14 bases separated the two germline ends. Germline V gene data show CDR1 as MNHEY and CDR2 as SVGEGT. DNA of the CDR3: TGTGCCAGCAGTTACTCTGAGGAGAAGGGCGCCTACGAGCAGTACGTC. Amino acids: CASSYSEEKGAYEQYV.

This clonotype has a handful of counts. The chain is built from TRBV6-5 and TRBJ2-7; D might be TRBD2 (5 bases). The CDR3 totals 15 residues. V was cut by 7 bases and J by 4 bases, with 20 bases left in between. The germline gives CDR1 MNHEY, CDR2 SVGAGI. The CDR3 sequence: CASTKDLGGFYEQYF. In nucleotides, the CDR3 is TGTGCCAGCACCAAGGACCTAGGAGGATTTTACGAGCAGTACTTC.

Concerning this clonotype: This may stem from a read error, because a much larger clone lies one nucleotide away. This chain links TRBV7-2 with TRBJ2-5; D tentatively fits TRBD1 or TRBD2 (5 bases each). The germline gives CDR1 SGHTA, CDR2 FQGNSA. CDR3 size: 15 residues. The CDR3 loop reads CANSTGTHLQETQYF. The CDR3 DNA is TGTGCCAACAGCACCGGGACCCATCTCCAAGAGACCCAGTACTTC.

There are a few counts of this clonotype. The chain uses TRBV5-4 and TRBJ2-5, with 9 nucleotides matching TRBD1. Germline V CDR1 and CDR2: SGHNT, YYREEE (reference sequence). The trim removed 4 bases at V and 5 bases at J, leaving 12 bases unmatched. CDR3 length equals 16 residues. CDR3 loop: CASSLYGGGTGETQYF. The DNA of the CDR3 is TGTGCCAGCAGCCTTTATGGGGGAGGGACAGGGGAGACCCAGTACTTC.